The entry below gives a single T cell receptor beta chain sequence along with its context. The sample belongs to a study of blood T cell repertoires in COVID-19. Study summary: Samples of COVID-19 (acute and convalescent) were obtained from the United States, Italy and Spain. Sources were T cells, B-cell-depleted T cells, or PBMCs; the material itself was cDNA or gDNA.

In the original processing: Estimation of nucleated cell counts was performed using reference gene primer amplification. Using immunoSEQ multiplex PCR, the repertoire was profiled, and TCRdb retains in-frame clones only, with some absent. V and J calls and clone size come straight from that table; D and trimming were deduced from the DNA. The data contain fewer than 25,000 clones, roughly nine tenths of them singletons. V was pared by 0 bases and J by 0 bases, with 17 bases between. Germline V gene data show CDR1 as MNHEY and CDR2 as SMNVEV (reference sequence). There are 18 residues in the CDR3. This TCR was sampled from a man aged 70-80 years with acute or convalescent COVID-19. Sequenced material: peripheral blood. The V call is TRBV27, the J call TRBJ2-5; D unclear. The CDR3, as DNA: TGTGCCAGCAGTTTATCACCACTCCAACCCCCGTACCAAGAGACCCAGTACTTC. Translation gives CASSLSPLQPPYQETQYF.